This TCR beta chain appears in the sequencing data of a study of vaccination effects on CD4 cells after COVID-19. Overall study context: For each well, 1.5 million to 2 million PBMC were cultured with about 10 IU/ml IL-2 and around 9.6 ug/ml peptides.

Turning to this clone: The antigen is undetermined.

The CDR3 contains 16 residues. Germline CDR1 LGHNA, CDR2 YSLEER. V shed 4 bases and J 1 base; nucleotides not matched to a gene: 9. Some clones are missing from TCRdb's copy, which holds only in-frame ones; the method was immunoSEQ multiplex PCR. Of approximately 45,000 clones in the sample, around 76% are singletons; the top ten hold approximately 9%. Isolation of CD4+ T cells took place after about 10 days of culture. Specimen: CD4+ T cells from PBMCs cultured without peptide, collected before COVID-19 vaccination. The rearrangement joins TRBV4-3 to TRBJ2-5; 7 nucleotides line up with TRBD2. The clonotype was recovered from a human donor who had a prior SARS-CoV-2 infection. For the CDR3, the DNA is TGCGCCAGCAGCCGAGGGGTAGCGGGCCGCCAAGAGACCCAGTACTTC. Protein: CASSRGVAGRQETQYF.